These 5 T cell receptor beta chains share one sample of origin, sequenced in a study of blood T cell repertoires in COVID-19. Using immunoSEQ multiplex PCR, the repertoire was profiled, and TCRdb retains in-frame clones only, with some absent. Seen here are under 250,000 clones, about 82% observed once, and the top ten hold around 6.8%. The source material was peripheral blood. These TCRs come from a woman aged 55-69 years with active or convalescent COVID-19.

This clone was seen only a few times. The chain combines TRBV29-1 with TRBJ2-1; weak D call: TRBD2 (6 bases). CDR1 and CDR2 from the germline V gene are SQVTM and ANQGSEA. The V end was cut by 7 bases, the J end by 9 bases, with 19 bases between. This CDR3 has 13 residues. CDR3 amino acids: CSAGTLLGGEQFF. For the CDR3, the DNA is TGCAGCGCCGGGACGCTCCTGGGAGGTGAGCAGTTCTTC.

V gene TRBV19 combines with J gene TRBJ1-2, with 7 bases lining up with TRBD1. Germline V gives CDR1 LNHDA, CDR2 SQIVND (reference sequence). This CDR3 comprises 15 residues. With V trimmed by 3 bases and J by 2 bases, 6 bases remained unmatched. The DNA of the CDR3 is TGTGCCAGTAGTATCCTTCCAGGGGGAAACTATGGCTACACCTTC. Translating gives CASSILPGGNYGYTF.

V and J are TRBV10-2 and TRBJ1-3; TRBD1 is a possible D gene (6 bases). The length of the CDR3 is 14 residues. Germline V CDR1 and CDR2: WSHSY, SAAADI. The V end lost 4 bases, the J end lost 2 bases, and 9 bases lay between the germline ends. The CDR3 here is CASSAGETGNTIYF. As DNA, the CDR3 is TGCGCCAGCAGTGCAGGGGAGACTGGAAACACCATATATTTT.

This chain joins TRBV29-1 and TRBJ1-2; 10 bases match TRBD1. The CDR3 runs 12 residues. Looked up from germline, CDR1 is SQVTM and CDR2 is ANQGSEA. V was clipped by 7 bases and J by 7 bases; unmatched bases: 6. In nucleotides, the CDR3 is TGCAGCGCTGGGACAGGGGCTTTTGGCTACACCTTC. It encodes CSAGTGAFGYTF.

The V gene is TRBV5-1, the J gene TRBJ2-7; TRBD1 matches at 8 bases. Trimming at V came to 3 bases and at J to 4 bases, leaving 15 bases not matched to a gene. CDR1 and CDR2 (germline): SGHRS, YFSETQ. This CDR3 contains 17 residues. In DNA, the CDR3 is TGCGCCAGCAGCTCCTTAGCGCGGGACAGGAATTATTACGAGCAGTACGTC. Translating it yields CASSSLARDRNYYEQYV.